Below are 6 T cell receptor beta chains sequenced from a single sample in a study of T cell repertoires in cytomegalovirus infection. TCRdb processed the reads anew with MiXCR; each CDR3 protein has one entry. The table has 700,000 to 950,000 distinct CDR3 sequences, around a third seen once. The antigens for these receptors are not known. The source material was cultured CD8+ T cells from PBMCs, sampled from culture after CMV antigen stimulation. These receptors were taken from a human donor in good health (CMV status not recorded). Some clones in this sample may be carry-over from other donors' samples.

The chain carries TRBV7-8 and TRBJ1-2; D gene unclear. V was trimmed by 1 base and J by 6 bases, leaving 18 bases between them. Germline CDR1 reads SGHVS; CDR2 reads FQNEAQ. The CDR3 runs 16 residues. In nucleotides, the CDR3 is TGTGCCAGCAGCTTAGTACGTCATTTCGTTCCGGATGGCTACACCTTC. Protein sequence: CASSLVRHFVPDGYTF.

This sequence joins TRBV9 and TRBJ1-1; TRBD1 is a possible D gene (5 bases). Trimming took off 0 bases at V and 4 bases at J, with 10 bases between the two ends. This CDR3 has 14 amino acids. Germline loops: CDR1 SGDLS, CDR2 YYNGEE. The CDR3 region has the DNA TGTGCCAGCAGCGTAGAGGGGCCACCCACTGAAGCTTTCTTT. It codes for CASSVEGPPTEAFF.

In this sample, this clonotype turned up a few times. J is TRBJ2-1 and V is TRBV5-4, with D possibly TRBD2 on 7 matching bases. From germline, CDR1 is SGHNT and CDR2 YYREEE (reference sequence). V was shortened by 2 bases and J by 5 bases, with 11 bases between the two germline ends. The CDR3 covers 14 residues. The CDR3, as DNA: TGTGCCAGCAGCTTACGGGGGGCCCACAATGAGCAGTTCTTC. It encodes CASSLRGAHNEQFF. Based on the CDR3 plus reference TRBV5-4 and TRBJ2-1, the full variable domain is ETGVTQSPTHLIKTRGQQVTLRCSSQSGHNTVSWYQQALGQGPQFIFQYYREEENGRGNFPPRFSGLQFPNYSSELNVNALELDDSALYLCASSLRGAHNEQFFGPGTRLTVL.

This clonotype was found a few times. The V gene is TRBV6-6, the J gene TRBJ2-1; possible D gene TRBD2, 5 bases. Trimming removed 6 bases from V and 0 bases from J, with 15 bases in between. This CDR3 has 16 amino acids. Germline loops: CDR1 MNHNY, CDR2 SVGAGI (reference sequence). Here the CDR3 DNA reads TGTGCCAGCAGCCTCTCGGTAGGGAGCTCCTACAATGAGCAGTTCTTC. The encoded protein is CASSLSVGSSYNEQFF.

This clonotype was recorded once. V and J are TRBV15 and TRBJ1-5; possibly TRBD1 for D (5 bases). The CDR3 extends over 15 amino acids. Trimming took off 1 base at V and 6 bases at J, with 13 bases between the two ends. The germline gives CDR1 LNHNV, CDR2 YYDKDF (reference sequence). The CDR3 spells CATSRARGGGQPQHF. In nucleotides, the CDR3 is TGTGCCACCAGCAGAGCCCGGGGGGGTGGTCAGCCCCAGCATTTT.

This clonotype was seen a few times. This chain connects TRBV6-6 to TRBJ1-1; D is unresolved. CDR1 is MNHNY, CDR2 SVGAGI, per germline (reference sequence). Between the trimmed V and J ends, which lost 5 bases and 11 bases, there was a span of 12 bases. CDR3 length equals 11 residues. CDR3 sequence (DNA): TGTGCCAGCAGTGGAACTGGGATGGCTTTCTTT. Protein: CASSGTGMAFF.